A single sample is the source of the 16 T cell receptor beta chains below, sequenced in a study of T cell responses to AZD1222 COVID-19 vaccine. Measured with immunoSEQ multiplex PCR; TCRdb has only the in-frame clones, and not every one. The table shows more than 150,000 clones, with around 89% occurring only once. The sample was peripheral blood, taken on day 0 of AZD1222 vaccination. The source of these receptors is an adult in good health.

This chain links TRBV2 with TRBJ1-5, with D maybe TRBD1 (6 bases). Germline values: CDR1 SNHLY, CDR2 FYNNEI. V lost 6 bases, J lost 0 bases, and 12 bases lay in between. This CDR3 spans 15 amino acids. CDR3: CASRLTGSSNQPQHF. CDR3 sequence (DNA): TGTGCCAGCAGATTGACAGGCTCTAGCAATCAGCCCCAGCATTTT.

The DNA for the CDR3 is TGTGCCAGTAGTCGAAGGGGCGGGAGCGGCGACAATGAGCAGTTCTTC. Its protein product is CASSRRGGSGDNEQFF. The chain is built from TRBV19 and TRBJ2-1; 7 bases are shared with TRBD2. Germline V gives CDR1 LNHDA, CDR2 SQIVND (reference sequence). Trimming removed 5 bases from V and 5 bases from J; junction bases left unmatched: 12. CDR3 length equals 16 residues.

This chain links TRBV6-6 with TRBJ1-2; TRBD1 agrees at 9 bases. Losses at the gene ends were 6 bases for V and 8 bases for J; bases not matched to a gene: 10. The CDR3 is 14 amino acids. From germline, CDR1 is MNHNY and CDR2 SVGAGI (reference sequence). The CDR3 DNA reads as TGTGCCAGCAGCTCGCCAGGGGACAGGGTGGGCTACACCTTC. It translates to CASSSPGDRVGYTF.

The V call is TRBV18, the J call TRBJ2-5, with 9 bases that match TRBD2. This CDR3 comprises 14 residues. V trimming: 2 bases; J trimming: 5 bases; junction bases outside the gene matches: 3. CDR1 and CDR2 from the germline V gene are KGHSH and LQKENI. CDR3 amino acids: CASSPSGGLETQYF. DNA for the CDR3: TGTGCCAGCTCACCAAGCGGGGGGCTGGAGACCCAGTACTTC.

The chain joins TRBV29-1 to TRBJ2-3; 9 bases map to TRBD2. The germline gives CDR1 SQVTM, CDR2 ANQGSEA. The CDR3 loop spans 15 amino acids. V lost 3 bases, J lost 4 bases, and 8 bases stayed unmatched. This CDR3 reads CSVEWVAGVSDTQYF. The CDR3, as DNA: TGCAGCGTTGAGTGGGTAGCGGGAGTGTCAGATACGCAGTATTTT.

The chain has TRBV30 and TRBJ2-2; 14 bases fit TRBD2. CDR1 is GTSNPN and CDR2 is SVGIG in the germline V gene (reference sequence). V was clipped by 5 bases and J by 5 bases; unmatched bases: 7. CDR3 length equals 16 residues. This chain's CDR3 is CAWGGLAGVTTGELFF. CDR3 nucleotides: TGTGCCTGGGGGGGACTAGCGGGAGTAACTACCGGGGAGCTGTTTTTT.

J is TRBJ1-5 and V is TRBV19; perhaps TRBD1 as D (5 bases). V lost 7 bases and J 2 bases, leaving 21 bases between the germline ends. The CDR3 extends over 17 amino acids. Germline CDR1 LNHDA, CDR2 SQIVND (reference sequence). CDR3 residues: CASTDHPGGTGNQPQHF. The CDR3 nucleotides read TGTGCCAGTACCGACCACCCGGGCGGGACGGGCAATCAGCCCCAGCATTTT.

This chain links TRBV18 with TRBJ1-1; D remains ambiguous. CDR1 is KGHSH and CDR2 is LQKENI in the germline V gene. This CDR3 region has 15 residues. Trimming took off 1 base at V and 2 bases at J, with 11 bases between the two ends. CDR3 loop: CASSPRADPNTEAFF. The CDR3 bases are TGTGCCAGCTCACCACGGGCAGACCCTAACACTGAAGCTTTCTTT.

In DNA, the CDR3 is TGTGCCAGCAGCTTAGACCGGACCGGGGGCTACACCTTC. Protein sequence: CASSLDRTGGYTF. The gene calls are TRBV7-9 and TRBJ1-2; no reliable D call. CDR1 is SEHNR, CDR2 FQNEAQ, per germline (reference sequence). With 1 base removed from V and 8 bases from J, the gap between germline ends came to 11 bases. The CDR3 loop spans 13 amino acids.

This rearrangement joins TRBV25-1 to TRBJ1-6; no clear D gene. This CDR3 is 12 amino acids long. Germline V gene data show CDR1 as MGHDK and CDR2 as SYGVNS. The germline V and J ends were trimmed by 5 bases and 6 bases, with 5 bases remaining between them. This chain's CDR3 is CASSFSNSPLHF. As DNA, the CDR3 is TGTGCCAGCAGTTTTAGTAATTCACCCCTCCACTTT.

V usage is TRBV4-1 and J usage is TRBJ1-1, with a tentative D call TRBD1 (6 bases). The germline V and J ends were trimmed by 1 base and 1 base, with 19 bases remaining between them. Germline V gives CDR1 MGHRA, CDR2 YSYEKL. CDR3 length: 18 amino acids. The chain's CDR3 is CASSQANKGGEENTEAFF. The DNA for the CDR3 is TGCGCCAGCAGCCAAGCGAATAAAGGGGGGGAGGAGAACACTGAAGCTTTCTTT.

This rearrangement joins TRBV30 to TRBJ1-5; D is uncertain. V was pared by 1 base and J by 5 bases, with 12 bases between. Germline V lookup: CDR1 GTSNPN, CDR2 SVGIG (reference sequence). This CDR3 is built from 14 residues. CDR3 region: CAWSAPGTHQPQHF. The CDR3 DNA reads TGTGCCTGGAGTGCCCCGGGAACACATCAGCCCCAGCATTTT.

This CDR3 reads CASSPTASATDTQYF. DNA of the CDR3: TGTGCCAGCAGCCCGACAGCTTCTGCCACAGATACGCAGTATTTT. The J gene is TRBJ2-3, the V gene TRBV7-9; D may be TRBD1 (5 bases). Trimming removed 5 bases at V and 2 bases at J, with 14 bases between. The length of the CDR3 is 15 residues. The germline V gene has CDR1 SEHNR and CDR2 FQNEAQ (reference sequence).

This chain links TRBV6-5 with TRBJ1-3; no clear D. CDR3 length: 13 residues. The V gene lost 6 bases and the J gene lost 4 bases, with 10 bases spanning the gap. The germline CDR1 and CDR2 sequences are MNHEY and SVGAGI. CDR3 sequence: CASRGAQGNTIYF. CDR3 DNA: TGTGCCAGCAGGGGAGCCCAAGGAAACACCATATATTTT.

The chain links TRBV10-1 to TRBJ1-6, with 7 bases matching TRBD1. The germline CDR1 and CDR2 sequences are WNHNN and SYGVQD (reference sequence). The CDR3 is 13 residues long. V was clipped by 5 bases and J by 9 bases; unmatched bases: 4. CDR3 loop: CASSSGGSSPLHF. The DNA of the CDR3 is TGCGCCAGCAGTTCAGGGGGAAGTTCACCCCTCCACTTT.

The V call is TRBV7-9, the J call TRBJ2-1; D remains ambiguous. Germline CDR1 is SEHNR and CDR2 is FQNEAQ (reference sequence). The V gene lost 5 bases and the J gene lost 5 bases, with 19 bases spanning the gap. The CDR3 has 16 residues. As DNA, the CDR3 is TGTGCCAGCAGCCCCCCTGCTGCGGTGAGGAACAATGAGCAGTTCTTC. It translates to CASSPPAAVRNNEQFF.